This T cell receptor beta chain originates from a study of blood T cell dynamics during melanoma immunotherapy. Study-wide results and limits: Unlike progressors, later disease-control patients had W3 repertoires gaining clonality or diversity.

Time point specified: pre-treatment baseline. No patient had earlier systemic cancer treatment, concurrent immunosuppressants, or another active cancer. This clone was observed a few times. Antigen specificity is unknown. Method: immunoSEQ multiplex PCR; TCRdb's copy keeps in-frame clones and lacks some. The sample contains 1,500 to 2,000 clones, more than 70% of which appear only once. Sample: blood, taken from a patient treated with checkpoint blockade. This clonotype originated in a human donor with melanoma.

DNA for the CDR3: TGTGCCAGCAGCTTAGGCACTGAAGCTTTCTTT. Protein sequence: CASSLGTEAFF. V and J are TRBV7-9 and TRBJ1-1; D gene uncertain. Per germline, CDR1 SEHNR and CDR2 FQNEAQ (reference sequence). Trimming shortened V by 1 base and J by 4 bases, and 1 base separated the two germline ends. This CDR3 is 11 amino acids long. The full variable domain, in which reference TRBV7-9 and TRBJ1-1 provide the parts outside the CDR3, is DTGVSQNPRHKITKRGQNVTFRCDPISEHNRLYWYRQTLGQGPEFLTYFQNEAQLEKSRLLSDRFSAERPKGSFSTLEIQRTEQGDSAMYLCASSLGTEAFFGQGTRLTVV.